The present T cell receptor beta chain was sequenced within a study of blood T cell repertoires in COVID-19. Overall study: PBMCs, B-cell-depleted T cells, or T cells provided the cDNA or gDNA that made up the material.

The length of the CDR3 is 13 residues. V shed 7 bases, J shed 12 bases, and the junction held 12 bases outside the gene matches. Germline loops: CDR1 MDHEN, CDR2 SYDVKM. As handled by the study authors: Estimated nucleated cell counts came from reference gene primer amplification. Clones were sequenced by immunoSEQ multiplex PCR, and TCRdb holds only the in-frame ones, with some missing. V and J calls and clone size are those listed in that table; D and trimming were worked out from the DNA. The table lists fewer than 200,000 clones, about 86% of them singletons. The specimen sequenced was peripheral blood. This TCR was recovered from a woman in her sixties or seventies who had recovered from COVID-19. The V and J genes are TRBV28 and TRBJ2-1; 7 nucleotides match TRBD1. Here the CDR3 reads CASTGTPQGWQFF. The CDR3 nucleotides read TGTGCCAGCACAGGGACGCCACAGGGGTGGCAGTTCTTC. The full variable domain, with the rest looked up from reference TRBV28 and TRBJ2-1, is DVKVTQSSRYLVKRTGEKVFLECVQDMDHENMFWYRQDPGLGLRLIYFSYDVKMKEKGDIPEGYSVSREKKERFSLILESASTNQTSMYLCASTGTPQGWQFFGPGTRLTVL.